The 13 T cell receptor beta chains presented below share a single source sample, sequenced in a study of T-cell memory formation after mild COVID-19. TCRdb reanalysed the 5' RACE reads using MiXCR and keeps one entry per CDR3 protein. The table records over 500,000 distinct CDR3 sequences, 17% of them present only once. Sequencing was performed on PBMCs or a T cell subset sorted from them (not recorded which). Receptors originate from an adult woman who had mild COVID-19 (a few samples of this study predate the infection). Cell type and time point are not known.

V usage is TRBV7-9 and J usage is TRBJ1-2; 9 nucleotides line up with TRBD1. CDR3 length: 14 amino acids. The V gene's germline CDR1 is SEHNR and CDR2 FQNEAQ (reference sequence). V lost 5 bases and J lost 8; bases outside the gene matches: 9. The CDR3 DNA follows: TGTGCCAGCAGCCCCTCGGGACAGGGTGAGGGCTACACCTTC. It yields the protein CASSPSGQGEGYTF.

The chain employs TRBV11-3 and TRBJ2-5, with D maybe TRBD2 (6 bases). The ends were cut back, 1 base at V and 5 bases at J, with 17 bases in the middle. Germline V CDR1 and CDR2: SGHNT, YENEEA. The CDR3 length is 16 residues. The CDR3 loop reads CASSLAGDAEWETQYF. CDR3 coding DNA: TGTGCCAGCAGCTTAGCGGGGGACGCTGAATGGGAGACCCAGTACTTC.

This clonotype was counted only a few times. CDR3 sequence (DNA): TGTGCCAGCAGCGGGGGACTAGCGGAGACAGATACGCAGTATTTT. This sequence encodes CASSGGLAETDTQYF. V is TRBV9 and J is TRBJ2-3; 11 bases match TRBD2. This CDR3 is built from 15 residues. V shed 3 bases, J shed 3 bases, and the junction held 3 bases outside the gene matches. Germline V gives CDR1 SGDLS, CDR2 YYNGEE.

The chain employs TRBV7-8 and TRBJ2-1; 9 bases align to TRBD1. CDR1 SGHVS and CDR2 FQNEAQ come from the germline V gene. J was trimmed by 8 bases and V by 4 bases; bases with no gene match: 9. This CDR3 spans 15 amino acids. CDR3 bases: TGTGCCAGCAGCTGGAATCCTACAGGGGGCGATGAGCAGTTCTTC. Translated, it gives CASSWNPTGGDEQFF.

V usage is TRBV7-8 and J usage is TRBJ2-1, with D uncertain. V was cut by 8 bases and J by 8 bases, with 22 bases left in between. The CDR3 extends over 15 amino acids. Germline CDR1 SGHVS, CDR2 FQNEAQ. The CDR3 coding sequence is TGTGCCAGCCCCTCTGCCCCTAATCTAGAAGATGAGCAGTTCTTC. Translating gives CASPSAPNLEDEQFF. Full variable domain (remainder filled in from reference TRBV7-8 and TRBJ2-1): GAGVSQSPRYKVAKRGQDVALRCDPISGHVSLFWYQQALGQGPEFLTYFQNEAQLDKSGLPSDRFFAERPEGSVSTLKIQRTQQEDSAVYLCASPSAPNLEDEQFFGPGTRLTVL.

This clonotype appeared a few times. The chain employs TRBV12-3 or TRBV12-4 and TRBJ1-1; no firm D call. Trimming stripped 4 bases from V and 6 bases from J, with 15 bases between. This CDR3 spans 14 amino acids. The CDR3 region is CASSSEEGRAEAFF. As DNA, the CDR3 is TGTGCCAGCAGTTCGGAGGAGGGCAGAGCTGAAGCTTTCTTT.

This clonotype has at least ten counts. The V and J genes are TRBV5-1 and TRBJ2-1; TRBD2 agrees at 14 bases. The V segment lost 2 bases and the J segment 4 bases; nucleotides outside the gene matches: 5. CDR1 SGHRS and CDR2 YFSETQ come from the germline V gene. The CDR3 spans 17 residues. CDR3 loop: CASSLGLAGGRYNEQFF. CDR3 sequence (DNA): TGCGCCAGCAGCTTAGGACTAGCGGGGGGTCGGTACAATGAGCAGTTCTTC.

This clonotype was seen more than once but under ten times. The CDR3 sequence is CASKYRGQETQYF. In DNA form, the CDR3 reads TGTGCCAGCAAATACAGGGGGCAGGAGACCCAGTACTTC. The V call is TRBV2, the J call TRBJ2-5; 9 bases fit TRBD1. V lost 7 bases and J lost 5; bases outside the gene matches: 5. Per germline, CDR1 SNHLY and CDR2 FYNNEI. The CDR3 covers 13 residues.

This clonotype has a handful of counts. V is TRBV3-1 and J is TRBJ1-5; perhaps TRBD1 as D (6 bases). Trimming pared 4 bases from V and 3 bases from J, leaving 19 bases between. The CDR3 consists of 17 residues. The germline gives CDR1 LGHDT, CDR2 YNNKEL (reference sequence). The CDR3 protein is CASSRSYREDPNQPQHF. The DNA of the CDR3 is TGTGCCAGCAGCCGAAGTTACAGGGAGGATCCCAATCAGCCCCAGCATTTT.

The chain links TRBV6-5 to TRBJ1-6; weak D call: TRBD1 (6 bases). Germline V gene data show CDR1 as MNHEY and CDR2 as SVGAGI. Trimming took 5 bases from V and 10 from J, leaving 12 bases between them. The CDR3 is 13 residues long. CDR3 DNA: TGTGCCAGCAGTAAAGGGGGGACCTCACCCCTCCACTTT. Translation gives CASSKGGTSPLHF.

The chain has TRBV12-3 or TRBV12-4 and TRBJ1-2; D is undetermined. Trimming cost V 8 bases and J 6 bases, with 16 bases left between them. CDR3 length: 13 amino acids. CDR3 nucleotides: TGTGCCAGCGGGCAAAGGGTGAGAGATGGCTACACCTTC. It yields the protein CASGQRVRDGYTF.

This clonotype occurred a few times. The chain employs TRBV29-1 and TRBJ2-2, with TRBD2 matching 8 bases. CDR1 and CDR2 (germline): SQVTM, ANQGSEA. The CDR3 contains 14 residues. The V gene end was trimmed by 7 bases and the J gene end by 1 base; junction bases not matched to a gene: 5. This CDR3 reads CSAQTSGNTGELFF. The CDR3 DNA sequence: TGCAGCGCCCAAACTAGCGGGAACACCGGGGAGCTGTTTTTT.

The chain is built from TRBV25-1 and TRBJ2-3; 14 positions match TRBD2. J was trimmed by 4 bases and V by 1 base; bases with no gene match: 4. Germline V gene lookup returns CDR1 MGHDK and CDR2 SYGVNS. This CDR3 is built from 17 residues. CDR3 DNA: TGTGCCAGCAGTGAATCGGGACTAGCGGGAGTGGCAGATACGCAGTATTTT. It codes for CASSESGLAGVADTQYF. The full variable domain, in which reference TRBV25-1 and TRBJ2-3 provide the parts outside the CDR3, is EADIYQTPRYLVIGTGKKITLECSQTMGHDKMYWYQQDPGMELHLIHYSYGVNSTEKGDLSSESTVSRIRTEHFPLTLESARPSHTSQYLCASSESGLAGVADTQYFGPGTRLTVL.